This entry lists 26 T cell receptor beta chains sequenced from one sample in a study of T cell responses to AZD1222 COVID-19 vaccine. Libraries were prepared by immunoSEQ multiplex PCR; TCRdb keeps only in-frame clonotypes and omits some of them. Counted here are about 150,000 clones, 90% occurring once; the ten biggest clones make up 15% to 20%. The specimen comprised peripheral blood, sampled on day 0 of AZD1222 vaccination. Every receptor here comes from an adult in good health.

This rearrangement joins TRBV4-3 to TRBJ2-5; 7 nucleotides match TRBD2. J lost 4 bases, V lost 4 bases, and 6 bases had no gene match. The CDR3 loop spans 14 amino acids. The germline V gene encodes CDR1 LGHNA and CDR2 YSLEER. CDR3 loop: CASSRSGVGETQYF. CDR3 coding DNA: TGCGCCAGCAGCCGAAGCGGGGTAGGAGAGACCCAGTACTTC.

This sequence joins TRBV4-1 and TRBJ1-5, with unresolved D. With 1 base removed from V and 4 bases from J, the gap between germline ends came to 11 bases. The CDR3 has 15 amino acids. The V gene's germline CDR1 is MGHRA and CDR2 YSYEKL. Here the CDR3 reads CASSQGPVGNQPQHF. DNA of the CDR3: TGCGCCAGCAGCCAAGGGCCGGTTGGAAATCAGCCCCAGCATTTT.

The V gene is TRBV3-1 (or the pseudogene TRBV3-2), the J gene TRBJ2-7, with D possibly matching TRBD2 (5 bases). The CDR3 has 13 amino acids. The V gene lost 8 bases and the J gene lost 4 bases, with 15 bases spanning the gap. The germline gives CDR1 LGHDT, CDR2 YNNKEL (reference sequence). The CDR3 nucleotides read TGTGCCAGCCAGACCGCGGGCTCGTACGAGCAGTACTTC. It is translated as CASQTAGSYEQYF.

The genes are TRBV7-9 and TRBJ1-6; no firm D call. The V and J ends lost 3 bases and 7 bases respectively, with 13 bases between them. This CDR3 comprises 15 residues. From germline, CDR1 is SEHNR and CDR2 FQNEAQ (reference sequence). CDR3 region: CASSFASSPNSPLHF. The CDR3 DNA sequence: TGTGCCAGCAGCTTTGCCTCATCCCCAAATTCACCCCTCCACTTT. The whole variable domain, remainder taken from reference TRBV7-9 and TRBJ1-6, is DTGVSQNPRHKITKRGQNVTFRCDPISEHNRLYWYRQTLGQGPEFLTYFQNEAQLEKSRLLSDRFSAERPKGSFSTLEIQRTEQGDSAMYLCASSFASSPNSPLHFGNGTRLTVT.

The chain employs TRBV27 and TRBJ2-7; TRBD1 matches 7 bases. Trimming cost V 7 bases and J 3 bases; bases outside gene matches: 9. Per germline, CDR1 MNHEY and CDR2 SMNVEV (reference sequence). The CDR3 spans 14 residues. The CDR3 protein is CASKGDRVGYEQYF. The CDR3 DNA is TGTGCCAGCAAAGGAGACAGGGTAGGCTACGAGCAGTACTTC.

V is TRBV27 and J is TRBJ1-1; D is perhaps TRBD1 (5 bases). CDR1 and CDR2 (germline): MNHEY, SMNVEV (reference sequence). The V end lost 0 bases, the J end lost 5 bases, and 13 bases lay between the germline ends. This CDR3 region has 15 residues. CDR3 nucleotide sequence: TGTGCCAGCAGTTTATCGACGGGGGGAGGGACTGAAGCTTTCTTT. Its protein is CASSLSTGGGTEAFF.

This clone occurred once. The chain joins TRBV6-4 to TRBJ1-2, with TRBD1 matching 8 bases. V gave up 6 bases and J gave up 8 bases; unmatched junction bases: 11. The CDR3 covers 14 residues. Germline CDR1 and CDR2: MRHNA and SNTAGT. Here the CDR3 reads CASRPGQGFRGYTF. CDR3 bases: TGTGCCAGCAGACCCGGACAGGGTTTTCGGGGCTACACCTTC.

The chain carries TRBV19 and TRBJ1-6; TRBD1 is a possible D gene (5 bases). The CDR3 length is 15 residues. V lost 8 bases to trimming and J lost 4 bases, with 15 bases between them. The V gene's germline CDR1 is LNHDA and CDR2 SQIVND (reference sequence). CDR3 bases: TGTGCCAGTGGAGGGGCAGGCTTTTATAATTCACCCCTCCACTTT. This sequence encodes CASGGAGFYNSPLHF.

The gene calls are TRBV2 and TRBJ1-2; D unclear. There are 14 residues in the CDR3. Trimming stripped 9 bases from V and 3 bases from J, with 17 bases between. CDR1 is SNHLY, CDR2 FYNNEI, per germline. The CDR3 DNA reads as TGTGCCAGGGCGTCGGTCCGAGATGACTATGGCTACACCTTC. Encoded protein: CARASVRDDYGYTF.

In this sample, this clone turned up once. The chain employs TRBV19 and TRBJ1-1, with 11 bases lining up with TRBD1. Germline V CDR1 and CDR2: LNHDA, SQIVND (reference sequence). The CDR3 loop spans 15 amino acids. V gave up 5 bases and J gave up 11 bases; unmatched junction bases: 13. The CDR3 DNA reads as TGTGCCAGTAGTCTTGGACAGGGGGCGCCTGGTGGGGCTTTCTTT. Translated, it gives CASSLGQGAPGGAFF. Complete variable domain (other parts from reference TRBV19 and TRBJ1-1): DGGITQSPKYLFRKEGQNVTLSCEQNLNHDAMYWYRQDPGQGLRLIYYSQIVNDFQKGDIAEGYSVSREKKESFPLTVTSAQKNPTAFYLCASSLGQGAPGGAFFGQGTRLTVV.

The chain joins TRBV24-1 to TRBJ2-7; D is unclear. The CDR3 has 16 amino acids. Trimming cost V 9 bases and J 1 base, with 21 bases left between them. Per germline, CDR1 KGHDR and CDR2 SFDVKD. Here the CDR3 DNA reads TGTGCCACCGTGGCAAACATGGTCTTAAGGTCCTACGAGCAGTACTTC. This encodes CATVANMVLRSYEQYF.

The V gene is TRBV27, the J gene TRBJ1-2; D unclear. The V end was cut by 5 bases, the J end by 4 bases, with 17 bases between. Germline V gives CDR1 MNHEY, CDR2 SMNVEV (reference sequence). The CDR3 covers 15 residues. The CDR3 sequence: CASSHRDPTVYGYTF. In DNA, the CDR3 is TGTGCCAGCAGTCACCGCGATCCGACGGTCTATGGCTACACCTTC.

The V and J genes are TRBV18 and TRBJ2-7, with D tentatively TRBD1 or TRBD2 (6 bases each). Trimming stripped 1 base from V and 7 bases from J, with 14 bases between. Germline assignment: CDR1 KGHSH and CDR2 LQKENI. This CDR3 contains 14 residues. The CDR3 spells CASSPRNREDEQYF. CDR3 nucleotides: TGTGCCAGCTCACCACGGAACAGGGAGGATGAGCAGTACTTC.

As DNA, the CDR3 is TGTGCCAGCAGCCATAACACTGAAGCTTTCTTT. Translation gives CASSHNTEAFF. The V gene is TRBV11-2, the J gene TRBJ1-1; D call uncertain. The ends were cut back, 5 bases at V and 2 bases at J, with 3 bases in the middle. CDR3 length: 11 residues. Germline CDR1 reads SGHAT; CDR2 reads FQNNGV.

V and J are TRBV19 and TRBJ1-5; D is possibly TRBD1 (6 bases). Per the germline V gene, CDR1 is LNHDA and CDR2 is SQIVND (reference sequence). The V end was cut by 2 bases, the J end by 4 bases, with 12 bases between. The CDR3 has 15 amino acids. The CDR3 here is CASSIFRGGNQPQHF. The CDR3 DNA is TGTGCCAGTAGTATATTCAGAGGGGGAAATCAGCCCCAGCATTTT.

The chain has TRBV11-2 and TRBJ1-2; tentative D call: TRBD1 (5 bases). Germline CDR1 SGHAT, CDR2 FQNNGV. The CDR3 covers 14 residues. V lost 4 bases to trimming and J lost 0 bases, with 9 bases between them. For the CDR3, the DNA is TGTGCCAGCAGCTGGGACCGCACTAACTATGGCTACACCTTC. Translation gives CASSWDRTNYGYTF.

This chain joins TRBV7-2 and TRBJ1-1; the D is unclear. The V end lost 3 bases, the J end lost 3 bases, and 8 bases lay between the germline ends. The CDR3 contains 13 residues. Germline CDR1 and CDR2: SGHTA and FQGNSA. CDR3 in DNA: TGTGCCAGCAGCTTTCGCACCTACACTGAAGCTTTCTTT. This sequence encodes CASSFRTYTEAFF.

The chain recombines TRBV7-2 with TRBJ2-7; D is ambiguous. CDR3 length: 13 residues. From germline, CDR1 is SGHTA and CDR2 FQGNSA. V lost 5 bases and J 2 bases, leaving 10 bases between the germline ends. The CDR3 spells CASSPPDPYEQYF. As DNA, the CDR3 is TGTGCCAGCAGCCCCCCCGATCCCTACGAGCAGTACTTC.

The V call is TRBV5-1, the J call TRBJ2-4, with no clear D. The ends were cut back, 0 bases at V and 0 bases at J, with 4 bases in the middle. The length of the CDR3 is 14 residues. The germline CDR1 and CDR2 sequences are SGHRS and YFSETQ. The CDR3 bases are TGCGCCAGCAGCTTGGGACTAGCCAAAAACATTCAGTACTTC. As protein: CASSLGLAKNIQYF. Full variable domain (missing parts from reference TRBV5-1 and TRBJ2-4): KAGVTQTPRYLIKTRGQQVTLSCSPISGHRSVSWYQQTPGQGLQFLFEYFSETQRNKGNFPGRFSGRQFSNSRSEMNVSTLELGDSALYLCASSLGLAKNIQYFGAGTRLSVL.

The chain links TRBV28 to TRBJ1-2; no firm D call. Germline V gives CDR1 MDHEN, CDR2 SYDVKM. V gave up 5 bases and J gave up 5 bases, with 3 bases separating them. The CDR3 spans 10 residues. The CDR3 loop is CASSDYGYTF. As DNA, the CDR3 is TGTGCCAGCAGTGATTATGGCTACACCTTC.

The genes are TRBV6-5 and TRBJ1-2; D is perhaps TRBD1 (5 bases). Germline V gives CDR1 MNHEY, CDR2 SVGAGI. The CDR3 has 14 amino acids. V was trimmed by 8 bases and J by 4 bases, leaving 17 bases between them. The CDR3 reads CASSTVGGVYGYTF. The CDR3 nucleotides read TGTGCCAGCTCTACAGTGGGGGGGGTCTATGGCTACACCTTC.

The chain has TRBV24-1 and TRBJ2-3; 7 bases are shared with TRBD2. The CDR3 sequence is 14 residues long. With 6 bases clipped from V and 0 bases from J, the junction kept 2 bases outside the gene matches. Germline CDR1 KGHDR, CDR2 SFDVKD. CDR3 protein: CATSISGSTDTQYF. The CDR3 DNA follows: TGTGCCACCAGTATTAGCGGGAGCACAGATACGCAGTATTTT.

This chain joins TRBV3-1 (or the pseudogene TRBV3-2) and TRBJ1-2; 7 bases match TRBD1. Per the germline V gene, CDR1 is LGHDT and CDR2 is YNNKEL (reference sequence). The CDR3 has 13 residues. V was clipped by 6 bases and J by 3 bases; unmatched bases: 4. The CDR3 sequence is CASSSGTDYGYTF. The CDR3 DNA is TGTGCCAGCAGTTCCGGGACAGACTATGGCTACACCTTC.

The CDR3 nucleotides are TGCGCCAGCAGCACCCGACTAGCGGGAGGATTCAGGGATGAGCAGTTCTTC. This gives the protein CASSTRLAGGFRDEQFF. The chain employs TRBV4-1 and TRBJ2-1; 13 bases agree with TRBD2. Germline V lookup: CDR1 MGHRA, CDR2 YSYEKL. V was clipped by 5 bases and J by 8 bases; unmatched bases: 12. CDR3 length: 17 amino acids.

The J gene is TRBJ1-5, the V gene TRBV11-3; 8 bases line up with TRBD1. The CDR3 sequence is 18 residues long. Germline CDR1 SGHNT, CDR2 YENEEA. The V and J ends lost 5 bases and 2 bases, in that order; junction bases with no gene match: 14. CDR3: CASSTPDRVGMGNQPQHF. CDR3 bases: TGTGCCAGCAGCACCCCGGACAGGGTCGGGATGGGCAATCAGCCCCAGCATTTT.

The rearrangement joins TRBV6-5 to TRBJ1-2; the D gene is possibly TRBD1 (5 bases). Germline assignment: CDR1 MNHEY and CDR2 SVGAGI. Trimming took off 7 bases at V and 0 bases at J, with 12 bases between the two ends. The CDR3 sequence is 14 residues long. CDR3 in amino acids: CASTLGRANYGYTF. The CDR3 DNA reads TGTGCCAGCACCCTAGGCAGGGCTAACTATGGCTACACCTTC.